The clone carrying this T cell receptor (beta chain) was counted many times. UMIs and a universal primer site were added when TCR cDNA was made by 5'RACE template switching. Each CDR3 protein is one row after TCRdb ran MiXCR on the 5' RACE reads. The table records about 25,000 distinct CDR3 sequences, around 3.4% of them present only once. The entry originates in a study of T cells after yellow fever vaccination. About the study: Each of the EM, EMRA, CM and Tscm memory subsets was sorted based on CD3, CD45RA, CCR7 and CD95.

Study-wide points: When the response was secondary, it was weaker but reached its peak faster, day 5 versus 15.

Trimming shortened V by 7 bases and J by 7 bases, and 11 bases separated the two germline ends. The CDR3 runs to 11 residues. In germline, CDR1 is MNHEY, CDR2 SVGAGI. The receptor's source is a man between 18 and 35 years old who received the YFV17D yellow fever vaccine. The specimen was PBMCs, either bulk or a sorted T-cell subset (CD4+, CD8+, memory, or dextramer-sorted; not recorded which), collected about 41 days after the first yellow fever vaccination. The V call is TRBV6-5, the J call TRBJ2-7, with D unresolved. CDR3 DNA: TGTGCCAGCACCTCGGCCGGGGAGCAGTACTTC. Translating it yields CASTSAGEQYF.